The source of this T cell receptor (beta chain) is a study of human T cells and chemical hapten exposure. The CDR3 totals 17 residues. Trimming cost V 4 bases and J 0 bases, with 19 bases left between them. Germline CDR1 is SGHDN and CDR2 is FVKESK. As to this clonotype: Its target is not known.

Specified time point: patch test 3, about 24 weeks after DPC sensitization. Noted treatment: therapeutic diphenylcyclopropenone sensitization with weekly scalp DPC. Study conclusions and caveats: Those TCRs sitting above 1 in 1000 frequency stayed the same with DPC sensitization.

MiXCR, run by TCRdb on the RACE reads, gives a single entry per CDR3 protein. The sample yields some 79,000 distinct CDR3 sequences, less than 14% seen once. V and J are TRBV14 and TRBJ2-7, with D perhaps TRBD1 (6 bases). Specimen: whole blood, collected in connection with sensitization to the hapten diphenylcyclopropenone (DPC). This TCR was recovered from a woman in her forties or fifties with alopecia areata. Some clones in this sample may be carry-over from other donors' samples. CDR3 sequence reads: CASSPSWGHPSSYEQYF. The CDR3 coding sequence is TGTGCCAGCAGCCCCTCCTGGGGACACCCGAGCTCCTACGAGCAGTACTTC.